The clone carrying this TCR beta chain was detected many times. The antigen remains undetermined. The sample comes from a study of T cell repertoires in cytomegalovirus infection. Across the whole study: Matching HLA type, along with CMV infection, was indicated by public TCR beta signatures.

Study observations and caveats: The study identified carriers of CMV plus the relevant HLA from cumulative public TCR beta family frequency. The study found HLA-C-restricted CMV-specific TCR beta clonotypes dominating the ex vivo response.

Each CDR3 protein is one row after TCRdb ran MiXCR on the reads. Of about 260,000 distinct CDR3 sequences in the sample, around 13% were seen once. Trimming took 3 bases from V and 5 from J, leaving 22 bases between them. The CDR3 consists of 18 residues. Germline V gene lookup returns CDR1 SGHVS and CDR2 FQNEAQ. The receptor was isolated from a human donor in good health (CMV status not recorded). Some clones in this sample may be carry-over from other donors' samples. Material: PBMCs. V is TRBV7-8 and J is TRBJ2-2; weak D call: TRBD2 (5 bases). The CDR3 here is CASSFRPGLSLGTGELFF. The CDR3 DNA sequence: TGTGCCAGCAGCTTCCGCCCGGGATTAAGCCTAGGAACCGGGGAGCTGTTTTTT. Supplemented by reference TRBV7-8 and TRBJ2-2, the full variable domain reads GAGVSQSPRYKVAKRGQDVALRCDPISGHVSLFWYQQALGQGPEFLTYFQNEAQLDKSGLPSDRFFAERPEGSVSTLKIQRTQQEDSAVYLCASSFRPGLSLGTGELFFGEGSRLTVL.